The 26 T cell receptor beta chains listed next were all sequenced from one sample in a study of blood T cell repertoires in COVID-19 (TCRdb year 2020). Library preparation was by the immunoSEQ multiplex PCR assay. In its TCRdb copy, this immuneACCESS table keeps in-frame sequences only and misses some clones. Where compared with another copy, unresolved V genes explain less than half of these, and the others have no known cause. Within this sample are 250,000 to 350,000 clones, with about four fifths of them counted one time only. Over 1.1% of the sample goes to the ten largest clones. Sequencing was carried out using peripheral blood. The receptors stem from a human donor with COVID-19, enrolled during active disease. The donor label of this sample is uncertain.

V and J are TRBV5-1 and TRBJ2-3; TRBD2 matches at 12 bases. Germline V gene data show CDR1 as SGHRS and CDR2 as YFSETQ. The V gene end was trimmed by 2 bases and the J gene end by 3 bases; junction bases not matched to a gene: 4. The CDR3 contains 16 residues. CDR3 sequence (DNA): TGCGCCAGCAGCTTTGGACTAGCGGGGAAGACAGATACGCAGTATTTT. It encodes CASSFGLAGKTDTQYF.

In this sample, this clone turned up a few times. The CDR3 DNA sequence: TGCGCCAGCAGCTCGGGACTAGCTTACAATGAGCAGTTCTTC. Its protein is CASSSGLAYNEQFF. This chain links TRBV5-1 with TRBJ2-1; 9 bases agree with TRBD2. The length of the CDR3 is 14 residues. V gave up 3 bases and J gave up 4 bases; unmatched junction bases: 2. Germline loops: CDR1 SGHRS, CDR2 YFSETQ.

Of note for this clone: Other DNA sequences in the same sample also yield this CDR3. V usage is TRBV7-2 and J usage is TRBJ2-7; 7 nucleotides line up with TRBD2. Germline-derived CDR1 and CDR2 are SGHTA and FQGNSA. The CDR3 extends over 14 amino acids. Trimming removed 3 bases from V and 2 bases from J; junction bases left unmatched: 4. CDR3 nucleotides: TGTGCCAGCAGCTTCCGGGGAGGGCCCTACGAGCAGTACTTC. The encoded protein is CASSFRGGPYEQYF.

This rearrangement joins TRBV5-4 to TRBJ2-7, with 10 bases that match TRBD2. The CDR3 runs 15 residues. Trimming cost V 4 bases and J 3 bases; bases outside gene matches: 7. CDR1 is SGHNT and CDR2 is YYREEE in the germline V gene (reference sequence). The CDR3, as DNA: TGTGCCAGCAGCCCGACTAGCGGGCCCGTCTACGAGCAGTACTTC. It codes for CASSPTSGPVYEQYF.

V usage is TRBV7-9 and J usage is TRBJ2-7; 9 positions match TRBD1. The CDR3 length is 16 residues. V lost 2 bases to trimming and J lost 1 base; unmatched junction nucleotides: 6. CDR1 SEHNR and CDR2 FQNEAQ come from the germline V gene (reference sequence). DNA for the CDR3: TGTGCCAGCAGCTTATCGGGACAGGGAGGTTCCTACGAGCAGTACTTC. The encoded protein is CASSLSGQGGSYEQYF.

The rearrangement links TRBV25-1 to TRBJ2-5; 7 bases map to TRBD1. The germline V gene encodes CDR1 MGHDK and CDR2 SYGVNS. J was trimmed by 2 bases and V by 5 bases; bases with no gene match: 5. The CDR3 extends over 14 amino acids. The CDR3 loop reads CASSSRDSQETQYF. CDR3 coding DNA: TGTGCCAGCAGTTCCCGGGACAGTCAAGAGACCCAGTACTTC.

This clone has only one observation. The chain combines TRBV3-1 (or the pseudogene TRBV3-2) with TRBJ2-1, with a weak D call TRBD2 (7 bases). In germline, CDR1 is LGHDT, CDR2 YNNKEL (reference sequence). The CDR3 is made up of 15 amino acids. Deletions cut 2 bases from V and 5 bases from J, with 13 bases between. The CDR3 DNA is TGTGCCAGCAGCCAAAGGGGGGGACTCAACAATGAGCAGTTCTTC. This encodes CASSQRGGLNNEQFF.

The CDR3 nucleotides read TGTGCCAGCTCGGGAATAACTAATGAAAAACTGTTTTTT. Translating gives CASSGITNEKLFF. The chain links TRBV12-3 or TRBV12-4 to TRBJ1-4; D is unresolved. Trimming pared 8 bases from V and 1 base from J, leaving 8 bases between. The CDR3 contains 13 residues.

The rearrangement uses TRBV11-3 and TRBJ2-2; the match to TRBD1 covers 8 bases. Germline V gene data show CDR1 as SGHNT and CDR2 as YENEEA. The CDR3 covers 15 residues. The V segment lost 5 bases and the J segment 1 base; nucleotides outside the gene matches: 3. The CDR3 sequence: CASSTGQGNTGELFF. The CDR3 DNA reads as TGTGCCAGCAGCACCGGACAGGGGAACACCGGGGAGCTGTTTTTT.

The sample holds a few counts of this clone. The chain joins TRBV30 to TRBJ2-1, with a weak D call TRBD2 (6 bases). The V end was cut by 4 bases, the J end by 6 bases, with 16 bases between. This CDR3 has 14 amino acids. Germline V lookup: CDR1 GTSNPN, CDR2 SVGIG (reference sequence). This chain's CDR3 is CAWNGAGRFNEQFF. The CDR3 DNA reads TGTGCCTGGAACGGGGCAGGGAGGTTCAATGAGCAGTTCTTC.

CDR3 coding DNA: TGTGCCAGCAATCTAGCGGGAGGGGCCTACGAGCAGTACTTC. This translates into CASNLAGGAYEQYF. V and J are TRBV2 and TRBJ2-7; the match to TRBD2 covers 12 bases. Germline loops: CDR1 SNHLY, CDR2 FYNNEI. The CDR3 runs to 14 residues. The V and J ends lost 7 bases and 2 bases, in that order; junction bases with no gene match: 3.

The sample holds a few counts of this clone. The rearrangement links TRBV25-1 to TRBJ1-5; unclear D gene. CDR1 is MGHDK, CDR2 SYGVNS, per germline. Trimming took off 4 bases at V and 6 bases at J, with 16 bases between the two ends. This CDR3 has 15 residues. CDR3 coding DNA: TGTGCCAGCAGTGCGGGATTGGGGTATAGTCAGCCCCAGCATTTT. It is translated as CASSAGLGYSQPQHF. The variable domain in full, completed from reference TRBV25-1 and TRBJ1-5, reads EADIYQTPRYLVIGTGKKITLECSQTMGHDKMYWYQQDPGMELHLIHYSYGVNSTEKGDLSSESTVSRIRTEHFPLTLESARPSHTSQYLCASSAGLGYSQPQHFGDGTRLSIL.

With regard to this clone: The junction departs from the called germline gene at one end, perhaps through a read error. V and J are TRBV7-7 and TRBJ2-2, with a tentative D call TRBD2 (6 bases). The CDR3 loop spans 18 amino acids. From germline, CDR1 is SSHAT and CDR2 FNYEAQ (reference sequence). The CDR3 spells CASSATPLASPRTGELFF. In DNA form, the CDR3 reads TGTGCTAGCAGCGCCACACCTCTAGCGTCACCGAGGACCGGGGAGCTGTTTTTT.

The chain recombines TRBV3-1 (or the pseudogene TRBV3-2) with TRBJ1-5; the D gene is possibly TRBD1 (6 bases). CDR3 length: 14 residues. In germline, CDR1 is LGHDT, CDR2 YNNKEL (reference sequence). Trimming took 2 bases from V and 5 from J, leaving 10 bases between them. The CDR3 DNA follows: TGTGCCAGCAGCCAACGGGCAGGGGATCAGCCCCAGCATTTT. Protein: CASSQRAGDQPQHF.

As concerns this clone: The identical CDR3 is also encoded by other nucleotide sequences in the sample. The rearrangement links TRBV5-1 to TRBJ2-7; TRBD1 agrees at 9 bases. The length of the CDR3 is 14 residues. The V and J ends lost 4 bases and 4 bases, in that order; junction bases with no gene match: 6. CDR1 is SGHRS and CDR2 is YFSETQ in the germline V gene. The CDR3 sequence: CASSPGTGSYEQYF. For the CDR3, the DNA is TGCGCCAGCAGCCCAGGGACAGGGTCGTACGAGCAGTACTTC.

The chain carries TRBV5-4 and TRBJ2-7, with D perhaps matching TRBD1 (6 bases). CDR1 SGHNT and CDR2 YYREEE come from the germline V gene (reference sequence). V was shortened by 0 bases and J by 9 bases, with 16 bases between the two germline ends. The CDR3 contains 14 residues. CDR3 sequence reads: CASSLGTDTTVQYF. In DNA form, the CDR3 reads TGTGCCAGCAGCTTGGGGACAGATACTACGGTGCAGTACTTC.

In nucleotides, the CDR3 is TGTGCCAGCAGTGAAGCTATAGGGGCAGAAAACACCATATATTTT. Amino acids: CASSEAIGAENTIYF. The chain joins TRBV6-1 to TRBJ1-3, with D possibly matching TRBD1 (5 bases). This CDR3 is built from 15 residues. Trimming cost V 0 bases and J 6 bases, with 12 bases left between them. CDR1 and CDR2 from the germline V gene are MNHNS and SASEGT.

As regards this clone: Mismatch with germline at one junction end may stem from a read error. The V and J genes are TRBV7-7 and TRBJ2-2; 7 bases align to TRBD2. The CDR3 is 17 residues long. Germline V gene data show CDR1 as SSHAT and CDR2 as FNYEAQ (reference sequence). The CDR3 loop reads CASSSTPGLPGGGELFF. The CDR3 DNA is TGTGCTAGCAGCTCGACCCCCGGGCTACCGGGGGGAGGGGAGCTGTTTTTT.

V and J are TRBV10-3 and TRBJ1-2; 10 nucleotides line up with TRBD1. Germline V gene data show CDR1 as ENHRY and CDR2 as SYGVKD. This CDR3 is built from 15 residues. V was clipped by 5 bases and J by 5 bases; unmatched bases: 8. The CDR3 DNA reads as TGTGCCATCAGTCGAGGTGGGACAGGGGATTATGGCTACACCTTC. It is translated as CAISRGGTGDYGYTF.

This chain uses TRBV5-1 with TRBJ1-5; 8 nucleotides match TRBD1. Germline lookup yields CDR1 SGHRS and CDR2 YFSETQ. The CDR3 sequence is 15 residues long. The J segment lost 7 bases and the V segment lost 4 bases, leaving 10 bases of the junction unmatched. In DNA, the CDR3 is TGCGCCAGCAGCCCTGGACAGGGAATACTCCAGCCCCAGCATTTT. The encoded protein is CASSPGQGILQPQHF.

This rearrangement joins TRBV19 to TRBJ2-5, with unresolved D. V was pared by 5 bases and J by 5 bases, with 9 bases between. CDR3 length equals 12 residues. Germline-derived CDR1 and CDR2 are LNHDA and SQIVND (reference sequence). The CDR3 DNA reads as TGTGCCAGTAGTCAGCGTCAGGAGACCCAGTACTTC. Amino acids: CASSQRQETQYF.

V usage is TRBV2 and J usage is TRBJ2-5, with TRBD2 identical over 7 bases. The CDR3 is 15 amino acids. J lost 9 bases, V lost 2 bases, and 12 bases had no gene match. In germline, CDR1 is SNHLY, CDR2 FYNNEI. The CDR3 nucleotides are TGTGCCAGCAGTGAATGGAGCGGGGCTTCCGGGGCCCAGTACTTC. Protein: CASSEWSGASGAQYF.

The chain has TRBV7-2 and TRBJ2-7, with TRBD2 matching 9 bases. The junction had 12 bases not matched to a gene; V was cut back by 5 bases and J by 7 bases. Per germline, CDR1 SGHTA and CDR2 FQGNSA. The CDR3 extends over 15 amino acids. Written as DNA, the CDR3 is TGTGCCAGCAGCGACGGACTAGCGTCTGGAAGAGAGCAGTACTTC. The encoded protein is CASSDGLASGREQYF.

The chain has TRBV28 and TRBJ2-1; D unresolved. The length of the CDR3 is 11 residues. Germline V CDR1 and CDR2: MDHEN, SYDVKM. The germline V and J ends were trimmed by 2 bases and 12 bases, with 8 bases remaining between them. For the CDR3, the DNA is TGTGCCAGCAGTTTAAAGTCGGGGCAGTTCTTC. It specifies CASSLKSGQFF. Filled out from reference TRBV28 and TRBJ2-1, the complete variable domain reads DVKVTQSSRYLVKRTGEKVFLECVQDMDHENMFWYRQDPGLGLRLIYFSYDVKMKEKGDIPEGYSVSREKKERFSLILESASTNQTSMYLCASSLKSGQFFGPGTRLTVL.

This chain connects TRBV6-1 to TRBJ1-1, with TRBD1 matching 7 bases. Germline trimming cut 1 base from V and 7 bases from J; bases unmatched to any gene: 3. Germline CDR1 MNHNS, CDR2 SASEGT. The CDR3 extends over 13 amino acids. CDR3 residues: CASSEVRQGEAFF. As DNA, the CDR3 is TGTGCCAGCAGTGAAGTTCGACAGGGTGAAGCTTTCTTT.

CDR3 nucleotide sequence: TGCAGCGTTACCAGCGGGAGGGTTTTAGCTGAGCAGTTCTTC. It yields the protein CSVTSGRVLAEQFF. V gene TRBV29-1 combines with J gene TRBJ2-1; 10 bases agree with TRBD2. This CDR3 contains 14 residues. Germline CDR1 and CDR2: SQVTM and ANQGSEA. Germline trimming cut 5 bases from V and 9 bases from J; bases unmatched to any gene: 10.